The 17 T cell receptor beta chains below were found in one sample sequenced in a study of patients and donors after allogeneic stem cell transplantation. From the RT-PCR reads, TCRdb called clonotypes with MiXCR, one entry per CDR3 protein. The sample has hundreds of thousands of distinct CDR3 sequences, 16% seen once. The sequenced sample consisted of blood, either unsorted or a sorted T cell fraction (not recorded which). Source of these receptors: a human donor who was either an allogeneic HSCT recipient or a stem cell or donor lymphocyte infusion donor (not recorded which). It is not recorded whose cells these are; they may come from a transplant donor.

This clonotype was observed many times. V and J are TRBV5-1 and TRBJ1-2; TRBD1 matches at 8 bases. The CDR3 covers 14 residues. With V trimmed by 6 bases and J by 4 bases, 8 bases remained unmatched. CDR1 and CDR2 from the germline V gene are SGHRS and YFSETQ. CDR3 sequence reads: CASNPRTGPYGYTF. The DNA for the CDR3 is TGCGCCAGCAACCCGCGGACAGGGCCCTATGGCTACACCTTC.

The sample holds many counts of this clonotype. The V gene is TRBV7-9, the J gene TRBJ2-7, with 9 positions matching TRBD1. Germline trimming cut 5 bases from V and 4 bases from J; bases unmatched to any gene: 12. The V gene's germline CDR1 is SEHNR and CDR2 FQNEAQ (reference sequence). There are 16 residues in the CDR3. CDR3 sequence (DNA): TGTGCCAGCAGCCATATGACCGGGACAGGGATATACGAGCAGTACTTC. This encodes CASSHMTGTGIYEQYF.

The chain couples TRBV4-3 to TRBJ2-5; TRBD2 matches at 10 bases. The V and J ends lost 4 bases and 2 bases, in that order; junction bases with no gene match: 7. The germline V gene has CDR1 LGHNA and CDR2 YSLEER. The CDR3 has 16 residues. CDR3 sequence reads: CASSRHSGGRQETQYF. Here the CDR3 DNA reads TGCGCCAGCAGCCGACATAGCGGGGGGCGTCAAGAGACCCAGTACTTC.

The chain uses TRBV7-3 and TRBJ2-3; D call uncertain. There are 14 residues in the CDR3. V was clipped by 1 base and J by 1 base, with 6 bases between them. Germline V gene sequence: CDR1 SGHTA, CDR2 FQGTGA. The CDR3 loop is CASSLKGRTDTQYF. The CDR3 bases are TGTGCCAGCAGCTTAAAAGGCCGCACAGATACGCAGTATTTT.

This clonotype has only a few counts. This chain connects TRBV5-1 to TRBJ2-2; D is perhaps TRBD1 or TRBD2 (6 bases each). V was clipped by 4 bases and J by 0 bases, with 10 bases between them. CDR1 and CDR2 from the germline V gene are SGHRS and YFSETQ. The CDR3 totals 15 residues. The CDR3 DNA reads as TGCGCCAGCAGCGCGGGACACTCGAACACCGGGGAGCTGTTTTTT. It is translated as CASSAGHSNTGELFF.

This chain uses TRBV19 with TRBJ1-5, with D possibly being TRBD1 (5 bases). The V gene's germline CDR1 is LNHDA and CDR2 SQIVND (reference sequence). The CDR3 runs to 13 residues. Trimming took off 11 bases at V and 6 bases at J, with 17 bases between the two ends. CDR3 sequence (DNA): TGTGCCTGTATTGGGCAGGGTGGTCAGCCCCAGCATTTT. As protein: CACIGQGGQPQHF.

CDR3: CASSLGGQRGYEQYF. DNA of the CDR3: TGTGCCAGCAGCTTAGGCGGCCAGCGGGGCTACGAGCAGTACTTC. The genes are TRBV13 and TRBJ2-7; 7 bases line up with TRBD2. The germline gives CDR1 PRHDT, CDR2 FYEKMQ (reference sequence). The CDR3 contains 15 residues. Trimming at V came to 0 bases and at J to 3 bases, leaving 5 bases not matched to a gene.

This rearrangement joins TRBV21-1 to TRBJ1-5. TRBV21-1 is labeled a pseudogene. The CDR3 is 17 residues long. CDR3 in amino acids: CASSKVEGGTRNQPQHF. In DNA, the CDR3 is TGTGCCAGCAGCAAAGTAGAGGGAGGGACCCGCAATCAGCCCCAGCATTTT.

This clonotype was detected only a few times. The chain employs TRBV6-6 and TRBJ1-4, with D unresolved. V shed 2 bases and J shed 8 bases, with 9 bases lying between them. From germline, CDR1 is MNHNY and CDR2 SVGAGI (reference sequence). This CDR3 has 13 amino acids. CDR3 bases: TGTGCCAGCAGTTACAATCTACGAGAAAAACTGTTTTTT. The encoded protein is CASSYNLREKLFF.

V and J are TRBV6-2 or TRBV6-3 and TRBJ1-3; a weak D match, TRBD1 (5 bases). The V end was cut by 6 bases, the J end by 3 bases, with 12 bases between. The CDR3 extends over 14 amino acids. Germline V gene data show CDR1 as MNHEY and CDR2 as SVGEGT. The chain's CDR3 is CASRSGTFGNTIYF. The CDR3 DNA reads TGTGCCAGCAGATCCGGGACTTTTGGAAACACCATATATTTT.

The sample holds a few counts of this clonotype. The V gene is TRBV12-3 or TRBV12-4, the J gene TRBJ1-1; 7 nucleotides agree with TRBD1. This CDR3 is 12 amino acids long. V shed 7 bases and J 10 bases; nucleotides not matched to a gene: 9. CDR3 bases: TGTGCCAGCACCCTCGAGGGGGCGGGAGCTTTCTTT. It specifies CASTLEGAGAFF.

This clonotype was counted between two and nine times. One end of the junction fails to match germline, which may point to a read error. V usage is TRBV7-7 and J usage is TRBJ2-5, with unresolved D. Germline V lookup: CDR1 SSHAT, CDR2 FNYEAQ (reference sequence). The CDR3 has 13 residues. The CDR3 is CASSYRWGETQYF. The CDR3, as DNA: TGTGCTAGCAGCTACCGGTGGGGAGAGACCCAGTACTTC.

The table lists this clonotype with a few counts. V usage is TRBV6-6 and J usage is TRBJ1-2, with D hard to call. Between the trimmed V and J ends, which lost 2 bases and 6 bases, there was a span of 7 bases. This CDR3 contains 12 residues. Germline loops: CDR1 MNHNY, CDR2 SVGAGI (reference sequence). In DNA, the CDR3 is TGTGCCAGCAGTTACGAGGGCAATGGCTACACCTTC. The encoded protein is CASSYEGNGYTF.

V gene TRBV7-9 combines with J gene TRBJ1-1, with TRBD1 matching over 8 bases. Germline V CDR1 and CDR2: SEHNR, FQNEAQ (reference sequence). The CDR3 consists of 17 residues. V was pared by 2 bases and J by 5 bases, with 13 bases of the junction left unmatched. CDR3 sequence reads: CASSLYLNNRGWTEAFF. DNA for the CDR3: TGTGCCAGCAGCTTATACCTTAACAACAGGGGGTGGACTGAAGCTTTCTTT.

This clonotype was found a few times. The chain recombines TRBV19 with TRBJ2-1; TRBD2 matches 11 bases. Germline values: CDR1 LNHDA, CDR2 SQIVND (reference sequence). The CDR3 totals 16 residues. The J segment lost 7 bases and the V segment lost 3 bases, leaving 8 bases of the junction unmatched. The CDR3 nucleotides are TGTGCCAGTAGTATGGCTAGCGGGAGGTCCCCTAATGAGCAGTTCTTC. Its protein product is CASSMASGRSPNEQFF.

The V gene is TRBV5-1, the J gene TRBJ2-5; 11 positions match TRBD2. V lost 3 bases and J lost 5; bases outside the gene matches: 9. Germline values: CDR1 SGHRS, CDR2 YFSETQ. The CDR3 covers 16 residues. DNA of the CDR3: TGCGCCAGCAGCTCCTCGGGACTAGCGGAGGGGGAGACCCAGTACTTC. Translation gives CASSSSGLAEGETQYF.

This chain links TRBV11-2 with TRBJ2-1; no definite D call. V was pared by 0 bases and J by 8 bases, with 8 bases between. Germline-derived CDR1 and CDR2 are SGHAT and FQNNGV. The CDR3 totals 13 residues. The CDR3 is CASSLDLGHEQFF. The CDR3 bases are TGTGCCAGCAGCTTAGATCTTGGGCATGAGCAGTTCTTC. The full variable domain, completed using reference TRBV11-2 and TRBJ2-1, is EAGVAQSPRYKIIEKRQSVAFWCNPISGHATLYWYQQILGQGPKLLIQFQNNGVVDDSQLPKDRFSAERLKGVDSTLKIQPAKLEDSAVYLCASSLDLGHEQFFGPGTRLTVL.